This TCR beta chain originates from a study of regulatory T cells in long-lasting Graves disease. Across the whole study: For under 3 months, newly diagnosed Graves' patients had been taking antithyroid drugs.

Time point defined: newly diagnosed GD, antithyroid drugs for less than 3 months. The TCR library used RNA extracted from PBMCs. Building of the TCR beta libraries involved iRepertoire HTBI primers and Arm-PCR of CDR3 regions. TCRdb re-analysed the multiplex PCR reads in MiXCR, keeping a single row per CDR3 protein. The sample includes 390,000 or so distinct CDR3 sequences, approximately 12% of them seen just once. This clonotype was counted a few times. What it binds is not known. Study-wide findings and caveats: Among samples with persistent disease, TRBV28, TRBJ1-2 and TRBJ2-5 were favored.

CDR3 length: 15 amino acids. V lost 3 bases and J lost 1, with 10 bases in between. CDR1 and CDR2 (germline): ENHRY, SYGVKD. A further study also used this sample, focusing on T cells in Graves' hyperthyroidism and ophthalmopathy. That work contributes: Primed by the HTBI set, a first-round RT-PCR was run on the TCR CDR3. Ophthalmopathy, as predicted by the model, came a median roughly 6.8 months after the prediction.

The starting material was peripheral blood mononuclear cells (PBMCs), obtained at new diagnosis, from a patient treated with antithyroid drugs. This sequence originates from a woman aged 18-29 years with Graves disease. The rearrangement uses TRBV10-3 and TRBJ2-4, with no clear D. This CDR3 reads CAISDPSSAKNIQYF. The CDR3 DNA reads TGTGCCATCAGTGACCCTTCATCCGCCAAAAACATTCAGTACTTC.